Following are 20 T cell receptor beta chains from one sample sequenced in a study of human T cells and chemical hapten exposure. In TCRdb, the RACE reads were re-called with MiXCR into one record per CDR3 protein. The table includes about 92,000 distinct CDR3 sequences, around 10% detected once. Time point specified: pre-sensitization, week 0. Treatment indicated: therapeutic diphenylcyclopropenone sensitization with weekly scalp DPC. This specimen was whole blood, taken in connection with sensitization to the hapten diphenylcyclopropenone (DPC). Source of these receptors: a woman between 40 and 50 years old with alopecia areata. Some clones in this sample may be carry-over from other donors' samples.

The chain employs TRBV13 and TRBJ1-3, with a tentative D call TRBD1 (5 bases). This CDR3 contains 15 residues. In germline, CDR1 is PRHDT, CDR2 FYEKMQ (reference sequence). V was clipped by 3 bases and J by 0 bases, with 9 bases between them. DNA of the CDR3: TGTGCCAGCAGCTTGGGGGTCATCTCTGGAAACACCATATATTTT. As protein: CASSLGVISGNTIYF.

This clonotype was counted at least ten times. The rearrangement joins TRBV27 to TRBJ1-1; 9 bases line up with TRBD1. CDR3 length equals 13 residues. Per the germline V gene, CDR1 is MNHEY and CDR2 is SMNVEV (reference sequence). With 6 bases clipped from V and 7 bases from J, the junction kept 6 bases outside the gene matches. CDR3 residues: CASRRTGALEAFF. CDR3 coding DNA: TGTGCCAGCAGGAGGACAGGGGCTCTTGAAGCTTTCTTT.

This clonotype showed up just a few times. The V call is TRBV12-3 or TRBV12-4, the J call TRBJ2-2, with 11 bases lining up with TRBD2. The junction had 0 bases not matched to a gene; V was cut back by 2 bases and J by 4 bases. CDR3 size: 15 residues. This chain's CDR3 is CASSLLAGGTGELFF. Written as DNA, the CDR3 is TGTGCCAGCAGTTTACTAGCGGGGGGCACCGGGGAGCTGTTTTTT.

This chain uses TRBV7-9 with TRBJ2-1; no reliable D call. V was clipped by 11 bases and J by 6 bases, with 17 bases between them. The CDR3 runs to 13 residues. The germline gives CDR1 SEHNR, CDR2 FQNEAQ (reference sequence). The CDR3 DNA reads as TGTGCCCCCGGCAAGAGTACGGTCAATGAGCAGTTCTTC. This gives the protein CAPGKSTVNEQFF.

This clonotype was detected ten times or more. The chain carries TRBV5-1 and TRBJ1-2; a weak D match, TRBD1 (5 bases). The CDR3 extends over 12 amino acids. Germline V gene sequence: CDR1 SGHRS, CDR2 YFSETQ. Trimming stripped 4 bases from V and 6 bases from J, with 10 bases between. The CDR3 sequence: CASSSVGDGYTF. The CDR3 DNA sequence: TGCGCCAGCAGCAGTGTGGGGGATGGCTACACCTTC.

This clonotype was counted ten times or more. The CDR3 spells CASSLGNLGSLETQYF. In DNA, the CDR3 is TGTGCCAGCAGCTTAGGGAATCTAGGGTCCCTAGAGACCCAGTACTTC. The chain links TRBV11-2 to TRBJ2-5; D unclear. Deletions cut 1 base from V and 4 bases from J, with 16 bases between. This CDR3 has 16 amino acids. Germline loops: CDR1 SGHAT, CDR2 FQNNGV.

The chain joins TRBV19 to TRBJ2-2, with TRBD1 matching over 8 bases. With 9 bases clipped from V and 7 bases from J, the junction kept 16 bases outside the gene matches. The germline CDR1 and CDR2 sequences are LNHDA and SQIVND (reference sequence). There are 16 residues in the CDR3. The CDR3 bases are TGTGCCAGCAAAGGGACAGGCGACTCCTGGGGCGGGGAGCTGTTTTTT. Translated, it gives CASKGTGDSWGGELFF.

This clonotype showed up many times. This chain connects TRBV6-5 to TRBJ2-3, with D hard to call. Germline CDR1 MNHEY, CDR2 SVGAGI. V gave up 6 bases and J gave up 7 bases, with 14 bases separating them. There are 13 residues in the CDR3. CDR3 DNA sequence: TGTGCCAGCAGCCCAACCCGTTTAAATACGCAGTATTTT. Its translation: CASSPTRLNTQYF.

This clonotype was observed a handful of times. The gene calls are TRBV7-9 and TRBJ2-5; possibly TRBD2 for D (6 bases). From germline, CDR1 is SEHNR and CDR2 FQNEAQ (reference sequence). The CDR3 is 12 amino acids. V was cut by 6 bases and J by 4 bases, with 9 bases left in between. The DNA of the CDR3 is TGTGCCAGCAGGATGGGGGGAGAGACCCAGTACTTC. Its translation is CASRMGGETQYF.

The sample holds a few counts of this clonotype. The chain combines TRBV28 with TRBJ1-4; D ambiguous. The CDR3 is 14 residues long. CDR1 is MDHEN, CDR2 SYDVKM, per germline. V dropped 5 bases and J dropped 10 bases, with 17 bases sitting between them. As DNA, the CDR3 is TGTGCCAGCAGTCATACCCAGGACGGCTTAAAACTGTTTTTT. Its protein is CASSHTQDGLKLFF.

At least ten counts were recorded for this clonotype. The gene calls are TRBV6-5 and TRBJ2-2; D uncertain. The CDR3 runs 15 residues. Trimming removed 4 bases at V and 1 base at J, with 10 bases between. Germline assignment: CDR1 MNHEY and CDR2 SVGAGI. DNA of the CDR3: TGTGCCAGCAGTTGGCTACTGAAGAACACCGGGGAGCTGTTTTTT. This sequence encodes CASSWLLKNTGELFF.

This clonotype was recorded many times. The V call is TRBV7-2, the J call TRBJ2-3; D might be TRBD2 (5 bases). Deletions cut 3 bases from V and 2 bases from J, with 9 bases between. The CDR3 runs to 14 residues. Per the germline V gene, CDR1 is SGHTA and CDR2 is FQGNSA. The DNA for the CDR3 is TGTGCCAGCAGCTTTGTCGGGGTCACAGATACGCAGTATTTT. This sequence encodes CASSFVGVTDTQYF.

The chain is built from TRBV6-4 and TRBJ2-1; perhaps TRBD2 as D (5 bases). There are 13 residues in the CDR3. Germline V gene data show CDR1 as MRHNA and CDR2 as SNTAGT. V lost 1 base and J lost 6, with 7 bases in between. The CDR3 DNA sequence: TGTGCCAGCAGTGACTTGACTACCAATGAGCAGTTCTTC. Its translation is CASSDLTTNEQFF.

This clonotype has a count of ten or more. The chain uses TRBV20-1 and TRBJ2-1; 7 nucleotides align to TRBD2. This CDR3 has 15 amino acids. V shed 3 bases and J 7 bases; nucleotides not matched to a gene: 12. The germline V gene encodes CDR1 DFQATT and CDR2 SNEGSKA (reference sequence). The CDR3 DNA follows: TGCAGTGCTAGCGGCTTACGACTAGCCCAGAATGAGCAGTTCTTC. Translation gives CSASGLRLAQNEQFF.

This clonotype was seen repeatedly, ten times or more. This chain links TRBV29-1 with TRBJ2-5, with 12 bases that match TRBD1. The CDR3 is made up of 14 amino acids. Germline V lookup: CDR1 SQVTM, CDR2 ANQGSEA. J was trimmed by 4 bases and V by 4 bases; bases with no gene match: 4. CDR3 sequence (DNA): TGCAGCGTTGTGGGACAGGGGGCAGGAGAGACCCAGTACTTC. Translation gives CSVVGQGAGETQYF.

The chain combines TRBV5-1 with TRBJ2-3; D is tentatively TRBD1 or TRBD2 (5 bases each). Per the germline V gene, CDR1 is SGHRS and CDR2 is YFSETQ. The CDR3 covers 14 residues. V shed 4 bases and J shed 6 bases, with 15 bases lying between them. CDR3 in DNA: TGCGCCAGCAGCCTCGGGACGGTTGTCGATACGCAGTATTTT. This sequence encodes CASSLGTVVDTQYF. Drawing the rest from reference TRBV5-1 and TRBJ2-3, the complete variable domain is KAGVTQTPRYLIKTRGQQVTLSCSPISGHRSVSWYQQTPGQGLQFLFEYFSETQRNKGNFPGRFSGRQFSNSRSEMNVSTLELGDSALYLCASSLGTVVDTQYFGPGTRLTVL.

This chain connects TRBV29-1 to TRBJ2-7, with 12 positions matching TRBD1. V was pared by 5 bases and J by 6 bases, with 8 bases of the junction left unmatched. The CDR3 is made up of 14 amino acids. The germline gives CDR1 SQVTM, CDR2 ANQGSEA. The DNA of the CDR3 is TGCAGCGTTCTACGGGACAGGGGGCCGTTCGAGCAGTACTTC. Translated: CSVLRDRGPFEQYF.

This clonotype has at least ten counts. J is TRBJ1-1 and V is TRBV12-3 or TRBV12-4, with TRBD1 identical over 7 bases. The CDR3 has 15 amino acids. V lost 7 bases to trimming and J lost 2 bases; unmatched junction nucleotides: 10. In DNA form, the CDR3 reads TGTGCCAGCACCCATGGACAGGAAACCAACACTGAAGCTTTCTTT. As protein: CASTHGQETNTEAFF.

The J gene is TRBJ2-7, the V gene TRBV19, with 9 positions matching TRBD2. The CDR3 runs to 13 residues. Germline V lookup: CDR1 LNHDA, CDR2 SQIVND (reference sequence). After removal of 8 bases from V and 5 bases from J, the junction contained 7 bases not matched to a gene. CDR3 nucleotide sequence: TGTGCCAGTCGGAGGGCTAGCGGGGACGAGCAGTACTTC. Translated: CASRRASGDEQYF.

The V gene is TRBV7-6, the J gene TRBJ1-3; D not resolved. V lost 2 bases and J 0 bases, leaving 8 bases between the germline ends. Germline V gene sequence: CDR1 SGHVS, CDR2 FNYEAQ. The CDR3 loop spans 15 amino acids. CDR3 amino acids: CASSLFFLSGNTIYF. The CDR3, as DNA: TGTGCCAGCAGCTTATTCTTTCTCTCTGGAAACACCATATATTTT.